A selection of T cell receptor beta chains follows, all from one sample in a study of T-cell memory formation after mild COVID-19. TCRdb ran MiXCR on the 5' RACE reads and lists one entry per CDR3 protein. The data contain around 27,000 distinct CDR3 sequences, 7.4% of them singletons. The sequenced sample was PBMCs or a T cell subset sorted from them (not recorded which). The source of these receptors is an adult woman who had mild COVID-19 (a few samples of this study predate the infection). Cell type and time point are not known. The CDR3 runs from the conserved cysteine through the conserved F or W. Fields, in order: CDR3 length, V gene, D gene, J gene, clone size, CDR3 DNA, CDR3 protein. A D gene is named only where the DNA matches it firmly. Some rows have no size entry. The others give once, few or many, or a class for an expanded clone.

13	TRBV29-1	TRBD1	TRBJ2-1	many	TGCAGCGTTGACAGGACAGGGGGCTATGAGCAGTTCTTC	CSVDRTGGYEQFF
13	TRBV4-2	NA	TRBJ1-1	many	TGTGCCAGCAGCCAAGTCCCCCCATTAGAAGCTTTCTTT	CASSQVPPLEAFF
16	TRBV15	NA	TRBJ1-3	many	TGTGCCACCAGCCGCTCGAATAAGGGGAGAGGAAACACCATATATTTT	CATSRSNKGRGNTIYF
15	TRBV3-1	TRBD1	TRBJ1-2	few	TGTGCCAGCAGCCAAGGACAGGGGGCGCAGGAAGGCTACACCTTC	CASSQGQGAQEGYTF
15	TRBV27	TRBD1	TRBJ1-2	many	TGTGCCAGCAGTGCACACAGGGGGCGCTTCGGTGGCTACACCTTC	CASSAHRGRFGGYTF
14	TRBV16	TRBD1	TRBJ2-7	many	TGTGCCAGCAGCCTCCGGGACAGGGGGCACGAGCAGTACTTC	CASSLRDRGHEQYF
14	TRBV15	NA	TRBJ1-5	many	TGTGCCACCAGCAGGGATTCGGCAAACCAGCCCCAGCATTTT	CATSRDSANQPQHF
15	TRBV12-3/TRBV12-4	TRBD1	TRBJ2-2	many	TGTGCCAGCAGTTTATGGACAGGGATGGGCCGGGAGCTGTTTTTT	CASSLWTGMGRELFF
14	TRBV13	NA	TRBJ1-5	many	TGTGCCAGCACCAGGGGAGGGGGCAATCAGCCCCAGCATTTT	CASTRGGGNQPQHF
14	TRBV9	TRBD2	TRBJ2-5	few	TGTGCCAGCAGCGTCGGGACTACCTTGGAGACCCAGTACTTC	CASSVGTTLETQYF
15	TRBV5-1	NA	TRBJ1-2	NA	TGCGCCAGCAGCTTGGACGGGAACCTTAACTATGGCTACACCTTC	CASSLDGNLNYGYTF
12	TRBV5-1	NA	TRBJ2-1	NA	TGCGCCAGCACCGGAGCCTACAATGAGCAGTTCTTC	CASTGAYNEQFF
15	TRBV19	NA	TRBJ1-2	many	TGTGCCAGTAGTGAACGGCTGAGGACTAACTATGGCTACACCTTC	CASSERLRTNYGYTF
15	TRBV7-2	NA	TRBJ2-7	many	TGTGCCAGCAGCCTTCGGGGGTTAGGTTCCTACGAGCAGTACTTC	CASSLRGLGSYEQYF
17	TRBV4-1	NA	TRBJ2-3	many	TGCGCCAGCAGCCAAGGGGGGGGGCAGGGGCGTACAGATACGCAGTATTTT	CASSQGGGQGRTDTQYF
16	TRBV14	TRBD1	TRBJ1-4	many	TGTGCCAGCAGCCTCATACCGGGACAGGGAAGAGGAAAACTGTTTTTT	CASSLIPGQGRGKLFF
14	TRBV12-3/TRBV12-4	NA	TRBJ2-3	many	TGTGCCAACACGCCGGCGGGAAGCACAGATACGCAGTATTTT	CANTPAGSTDTQYF
16	TRBV7-2	NA	TRBJ1-2	many	TGTGCCAGCAGCTTAGGGTCCCCAGGGGCTAACTATGGCTACACCTTC	CASSLGSPGANYGYTF
12	TRBV6-6	TRBD2	TRBJ2-1	many	TGTGCCAGCAGTTACCGGGAGGATGAGCAGTTCTTC	CASSYREDEQFF
14	TRBV5-1	TRBD1	TRBJ1-1	many	TGCGCCAGCAGCTTTCAGGGGGCGAACACTGAAGCTTTCTTT	CASSFQGANTEAFF
13	TRBV12-3/TRBV12-4	NA	TRBJ1-1	many	TGTGCCAGCAGCATACAGGGTTTCTCTGAAGCTTTCTTT	CASSIQGFSEAFF
16	TRBV7-7	TRBD1	TRBJ2-3	many	TGTGCTAGCAGCCGATGGACAGGGAAAGGGACAGATACGCAGTATTTT	CASSRWTGKGTDTQYF
15	TRBV5-1	NA	TRBJ2-2	many	TGCGCCAGCAGCTTGTCGGGGACGAACACCGGGGAGCTGTTTTTT	CASSLSGTNTGELFF
12	TRBV11-1	NA	TRBJ2-3	many	TGTGCCAGCAGCTCCAACGCCCGTACGCAGTATTTT	CASSSNARTQYF
15	TRBV29-1	TRBD2	TRBJ2-7	NA	TGCAGCGTTGAAGGGTTGGGACTAGCGAACTACGAGCAGTACTTC	CSVEGLGLANYEQYF
14	TRBV19	TRBD1	TRBJ1-1	NA	TGTGCCAGTAGAAGACAGGGTTCGGTGACTGAAGCTTTCTTT	CASRRQGSVTEAFF
15	TRBV15	NA	TRBJ2-1	NA	TGTGCCACCAGCAGCGTGGAAGGTTTTTACAATGAGCAGTTCTTC	CATSSVEGFYNEQFF
15	TRBV24-1	NA	TRBJ2-1	many	TGTGCCACCAGCACCGGGACACTATTCTACAATGAGCAGTTCTTC	CATSTGTLFYNEQFF
13	TRBV9	NA	TRBJ2-1	many	TGTGCCAGCAGCGTATCTAGTCAGAATGAGCAGTTCTTC	CASSVSSQNEQFF
15	TRBV11-2	TRBD1	TRBJ1-4	NA	TGTGCCAGCAGCTATACGGGGACAGTAAATGAAAAACTGTTTTTT	CASSYTGTVNEKLFF
17	TRBV5-6	NA	TRBJ2-5	many	TGTGCCAGCAGCTTGTCGACTAGTACCGACCAGGGGGATACCCAGTACTTC	CASSLSTSTDQGDTQYF
16	TRBV7-2	NA	TRBJ2-5	many	TGTGCCAGCAGCTTATTTCCGCGGGGAGCAGGAGAGACCCAGTACTTC	CASSLFPRGAGETQYF
18	TRBV5-1	TRBD2	TRBJ2-2	many	TGCGCCAGCAGCTCCGGGACTAGCGGGAGATGGAACACCGGGGAGCTGTTTTTT	CASSSGTSGRWNTGELFF
13	TRBV19	NA	TRBJ2-7	many	TGTGCCAGTAGTAACCAGGAATACTACGAGCAGTACTTC	CASSNQEYYEQYF
15	TRBV5-3	NA	TRBJ2-1	many	TGTGCCAGAAGCTCTGGGGCGACAGGCGGTGGTGAGCAGTTCTTC	CARSSGATGGGEQFF
13	TRBV29-1	NA	TRBJ2-1	NA	TGCAGCCCAGCGGTACCGCCCTACAATGAGCAGTTCTTC	CSPAVPPYNEQFF
15	TRBV6-2/TRBV6-3	TRBD2	TRBJ2-3	NA	TGTGCCAGCAGCGACACTAGCGGGGTTACAGATACGCAGTATTTT	CASSDTSGVTDTQYF
15	TRBV6-5	TRBD1	TRBJ1-2	many	TGTGCCAGCAGTCGGGGGACAGGGAAAAGTCCTGGCTACACCTTC	CASSRGTGKSPGYTF
13	TRBV5-6	NA	TRBJ1-4	NA	TGTGCCAGCAGCTTTTTTCGGGGGGAAAAACTGTTTTTT	CASSFFRGEKLFF
13	TRBV27	NA	TRBJ2-7	many	TGTGCCAGCAGTTTTAACCCCAGATACGAGCAGTACTTC	CASSFNPRYEQYF
16	TRBV6-2/TRBV6-3	NA	TRBJ2-3	many	TGTGCCAGCAGTTACCGAGCCAGGCTATACGCCGATACGCAGTATTTT	CASSYRARLYADTQYF
14	TRBV10-3	NA	TRBJ1-6	many	TGTGCCATCAGGCGGGATTCCTATAATTCACCCCTCCACTTT	CAIRRDSYNSPLHF
16	TRBV13	TRBD1	TRBJ1-1	few	TGTGCCAGCAGCAAACGGGGAGGACAGGGGTTCGCTGAAGCTTTCTTT	CASSKRGGQGFAEAFF
13	TRBV19	NA	TRBJ2-3	many	TGTGCCAGTAGTATGAGGAGGGAAGATACGCAGTATTTT	CASSMRREDTQYF
13	TRBV30	NA	TRBJ1-4	many	TGTGCCCGTAGGGGGACAACGGATGAAAAACTGTTTTTT	CARRGTTDEKLFF
13	TRBV12-3/TRBV12-4	NA	TRBJ1-5	many	TGTGCCAGCAGTTTAAGGGACTATCAGCCCCAGCATTTT	CASSLRDYQPQHF
15	TRBV6-1	TRBD1	TRBJ1-4	NA	TGTGCCAGCAGTGAAGCGGGGACAGGGGGTGATAAACTGTTTTTT	CASSEAGTGGDKLFF
18	TRBV4-2	TRBD1	TRBJ1-2	many	TGTGCCAGCAGCCATCCCCTGACAGGGGCCCGAGGAGTGGGTGGCTACACCTTC	CASSHPLTGARGVGGYTF
20	TRBV10-2	TRBD1	TRBJ2-3	few	TGCGCCAGCCCACGCTTTAAACCGGGACAGGGAGTAGTCAGCACAGATACGCAGTATTTT	CASPRFKPGQGVVSTDTQYF
15	TRBV4-3	NA	TRBJ1-2	many	TGCGCCAGCAGCCAAGATTCGGGACTGCTCTATGGCTACACCTTC	CASSQDSGLLYGYTF
15	TRBV3-1	NA	TRBJ1-3	many	TGTGCCAGCAGCCGACGGGAGAGCTCTGGAAACACCATATATTTT	CASSRRESSGNTIYF